This T cell receptor beta chain was recovered during a study of immune evolution from preneoplasia to lung adenocarcinoma. This clone is medium-sized. The assay was immunoSEQ multiplex PCR, and TCRdb's table has in-frame clones only and misses some. The table lists 7,000 to 9,000 clones, over 70% of them singletons. This TCR was recovered from a person between 65 and 79 years old with lung adenocarcinoma. The sample comprised FFPE adjacent normal lung tissue.

CDR3 DNA sequence: TGTGCCAGTAAAGAGGGAGGCACTGAAGCTTTCTTT. As protein: CASKEGGTEAFF. This chain uses TRBV28 with TRBJ1-1; D remains unclear. Trimming shortened V by 9 bases and J by 4 bases, and 12 bases separated the two germline ends. Germline-derived CDR1 and CDR2 are MDHEN and SYDVKM. CDR3 length: 12 amino acids.